Following are 17 T cell receptor beta chains from one sample sequenced in a study of regulatory T cells in long-lasting Graves disease. Time point denoted: newly diagnosed GD, antithyroid drugs for less than 3 months. PBMC-derived RNA was used for the TCR library. Both iRepertoire HTBI primers and Arm-PCR of CDR3 regions were used to build the TCR beta libraries. TCRdb redid the calling of the multiplex PCR reads with MiXCR, one entry per CDR3 protein. Altogether 400,000 to 450,000 distinct CDR3 sequences are present, 14% to 15% being singletons, with the ten largest covering over 15%. These same data were also listed under a study on T cells in Graves' hyperthyroidism and ophthalmopathy.

Sequenced material: peripheral blood mononuclear cells (PBMCs), taken at new diagnosis, from a patient treated with antithyroid drugs. The source is a woman aged 30 to 39 with Graves disease.

About this clonotype itself: This may be a read error, as it is one base from a much larger clone. This rearrangement joins TRBV9 to TRBJ2-2, with D maybe TRBD1 (6 bases). V was shortened by 0 bases and J by 0 bases, with 6 bases between the two germline ends. The CDR3 is 15 residues long. Germline V gene sequence: CDR1 SGDLS, CDR2 YYNGEE. In DNA, the CDR3 is TGTGCCAGCAGCGTAGAGGGGGCGAACACCGGGGAGCTGTTTTTT. Translated, it gives CASSVEGANTGELFF.

The chain is built from TRBV7-2 and TRBJ1-5, with D possibly TRBD1 on 6 matching bases. V lost 10 bases to trimming and J lost 0 bases, with 19 bases between them. The CDR3 loop spans 16 amino acids. CDR1 is SGHTA, CDR2 FQGNSA, per germline. CDR3 bases: TGTGCCACCAAGCCAGGGGTCGGGAATAGCAATCAGCCCCAGCATTTT. This codes for CATKPGVGNSNQPQHF.

Turning to this clonotype: The germline gene is not matched at one end of the junction; a read error may be the cause. The gene calls are TRBV6-2 or TRBV6-3 and TRBJ2-1, with 16 bases aligning to TRBD2. This CDR3 region has 15 residues. CDR1 is MNHEY, CDR2 SVGEGT, per germline. The CDR3 here is CANSGTSGRAVEQFF. In nucleotides, the CDR3 is TGTGCCAACAGTGGGACTAGCGGGAGGGCCGTTGAGCAGTTCTTC.

V usage is TRBV20-1 and J usage is TRBJ2-3; no clear D gene. The CDR3 loop spans 15 amino acids. From germline, CDR1 is DFQATT and CDR2 SNEGSKA (reference sequence). V gave up 6 bases and J gave up 1 base, with 17 bases separating them. The CDR3 nucleotides are TGCAGTGCCCGACACCTTCTGGCTGGCACAGATACGCAGTATTTT. Protein: CSARHLLAGTDTQYF.

This clonotype appeared many times. J is TRBJ2-5 and V is TRBV20-1; 7 bases map to TRBD1. The J segment lost 7 bases and the V segment lost 1 base, leaving 9 bases of the junction unmatched. Looked up from germline, CDR1 is DFQATT and CDR2 is SNEGSKA (reference sequence). The length of the CDR3 is 14 residues. CDR3 nucleotide sequence: TGCAGTGCTAGAGCCCTAGACAGGGATACGACCCAGTACTTC. Its protein is CSARALDRDTTQYF.

The genes are TRBV30 and TRBJ2-7; D perhaps matches TRBD2 (7 bases). Trimming cost V 0 bases and J 0 bases, with 9 bases left between them. The CDR3 is 14 residues long. Germline assignment: CDR1 GTSNPN and CDR2 SVGIG (reference sequence). The CDR3 DNA reads TGTGCCTGGAGTGTAGGGGGGGCCTCCTACGAGCAGTACTTC. It encodes CAWSVGGASYEQYF.

This clonotype was recorded many times. The chain is built from TRBV3-1 and TRBJ2-2; D might be TRBD1 or TRBD2, each matching 6 bases. Germline CDR1 reads LGHDT; CDR2 reads YNNKEL (reference sequence). V was clipped by 4 bases and J by 5 bases, with 8 bases between them. There are 13 residues in the CDR3. CDR3 DNA sequence: TGTGCCAGCAGCCGGGGGGCGACCGGGGAGCTGTTTTTT. Its translation is CASSRGATGELFF.

This clonotype has ten or more counts. The gene calls are TRBV12-3 or TRBV12-4 and TRBJ2-1; D gene uncertain. V was pared by 6 bases and J by 0 bases, with 15 bases between. This CDR3 spans 16 amino acids. This CDR3 is CASSPLSPSSYNEQFF. The CDR3 nucleotides are TGTGCCAGCAGCCCCCTTAGCCCCAGCTCCTACAATGAGCAGTTCTTC.

Note on this clonotype: A far larger clone differs by one base, so this is likely a read error. The chain joins TRBV11-2 to TRBJ2-1; TRBD1 is a possible D gene (5 bases). The CDR3 has 10 residues. V was shortened by 8 bases and J by 14 bases, with 13 bases between the two germline ends. CDR1 and CDR2 from the germline V gene are SGHAT and FQNNGV. In DNA, the CDR3 is TGTGCCAGCTCTGAGACAGAGGAGTTCTTC. Amino acid sequence: CASSETEEFF. Supplemented by reference TRBV11-2 and TRBJ2-1, the full variable domain reads EAGVAQSPRYKIIEKRQSVAFWCNPISGHATLYWYQQILGQGPKLLIQFQNNGVVDDSQLPKDRFSAERLKGVDSTLKIQPAKLEDSAVYLCASSETEEFFGPGTRLTVL.

This clonotype appeared many times. The chain couples TRBV3-1 to TRBJ1-5, with TRBD1 matching over 9 bases. V lost 5 bases and J lost 4; bases outside the gene matches: 3. Germline V gives CDR1 LGHDT, CDR2 YNNKEL (reference sequence). This CDR3 contains 14 residues. The DNA of the CDR3 is TGTGCCAGCAGCATCGGGACAGGGAATCAGCCCCAGCATTTT. Encoded protein: CASSIGTGNQPQHF.

This clonotype has ten or more counts. The chain couples TRBV12-3 or TRBV12-4 to TRBJ2-3, with D tentatively TRBD1 (5 bases). Trimming removed 4 bases from V and 2 bases from J, with 16 bases in between. This CDR3 contains 16 residues. This CDR3 reads CASSSSPQGITDTQYF. The CDR3 nucleotides are TGTGCCAGCAGTTCCTCCCCTCAGGGAATCACAGATACGCAGTATTTT.

This chain links TRBV5-4 with TRBJ2-7, with D perhaps given as TRBD1 or TRBD2 (5 bases each). The CDR3 runs to 14 residues. CDR1 SGHNT and CDR2 YYREEE come from the germline V gene (reference sequence). V was shortened by 6 bases and J by 6 bases, with 19 bases between the two germline ends. The CDR3 DNA is TGTGCCAGCACCCCACGATTAGAGGGGAGCGAGCAGTACTTC. Protein sequence: CASTPRLEGSEQYF.

In this sample, this clonotype turned up a few times. An end of the junction does not agree with germline; a read error may underlie this. V usage is TRBV28 and J usage is TRBJ2-2, with D unresolved. Germline CDR1 and CDR2: MDHEN and SYDVKM. This CDR3 is 16 amino acids long. The DNA for the CDR3 is TGTGCCTGCAGTTTATTGTCGGGTTCCGCCAGCGGGGAGCTGTTTTTT. This gives the protein CACSLLSGSASGELFF.

The V gene is TRBV25-1, the J gene TRBJ2-1; the match to TRBD2 covers 11 bases. Germline V gene data show CDR1 as MGHDK and CDR2 as SYGVNS. The CDR3 spans 17 residues. V lost 3 bases and J lost 9; bases outside the gene matches: 13. CDR3 amino acids: CASSDRLAGGGHPEQFF. The CDR3 bases are TGTGCCAGCAGTGACAGATTAGCGGGAGGGGGGCACCCTGAGCAGTTCTTC.

This clonotype was seen repeatedly, ten times or more. The chain has TRBV6-1 and TRBJ2-1, with D uncertain. This CDR3 spans 9 amino acids. Trimming removed 6 bases at V and 9 bases at J, with 3 bases between. The germline V gene encodes CDR1 MNHNS and CDR2 SASEGT. CDR3 bases: TGTGCCAGCAGGCTTGAGCAGTTCTTC. As protein: CASRLEQFF.

At least ten counts were recorded for this clonotype. V gene TRBV18 combines with J gene TRBJ1-2; D is perhaps TRBD1 (5 bases). In germline, CDR1 is KGHSH, CDR2 LQKENI. The CDR3 contains 15 residues. The V end was cut by 3 bases, the J end by 7 bases, with 18 bases between. In nucleotides, the CDR3 is TGTGCCAGCTCACCTCAGGGCGCCGCCCCCCGTGGCTACACCTTC. The encoded protein is CASSPQGAAPRGYTF. The full variable domain, rest sourced from reference TRBV18 and TRBJ1-2, is NAGVMQNPRHLVRRRGQEARLRCSPMKGHSHVYWYRQLPEEGLKFMVYLQKENIIDESGMPKERFSAEFPKEGPSILRIQQVVRGDSAAYFCASSPQGAAPRGYTFGSGTRLTVV.

Many counts were recorded for this clonotype. The rearrangement uses TRBV7-9 and TRBJ1-5; TRBD1 might be the D (5 bases). Germline V gene lookup returns CDR1 SEHNR and CDR2 FQNEAQ (reference sequence). CDR3 size: 14 residues. V was cut by 6 bases and J by 0 bases, with 9 bases left in between. The CDR3, as DNA: TGTGCCAGCAGTCGGGGGGTTAGCAATCAGCCCCAGCATTTT. Translation gives CASSRGVSNQPQHF.